A selection of T cell receptor beta chains follows, all from one sample in a study of cytomegalovirus exposure and HLA in healthy donors. Profiling relied on immunoSEQ multiplex PCR, and the TCRdb table lists in-frame clones only, not all of them. The sample table sets out 50,000 or so clones. The sequencing sample was made of PBMCs. The receptor source for this set is a woman aged 60-70 years in good health and CMV-seropositive. CDR3s include the opening cysteine and the closing phenylalanine or tryptophan. D genes are given only for firm matches.

v_call: TRBV5-1
j_call: TRBJ1-1
d_call: -
cdr3_aa: CASRSPLEAFF
cdr3_nt: TGCGCCAGCAGGTCCCCACTTGAGGCTTTCTTT

v_call: TRBV5-1
j_call: TRBJ1-4
d_call: TRBD1
cdr3_aa: CASSPGQGEKLFF
cdr3_nt: TGCGCCAGCAGCCCGGGACAGGGTGAAAAACTGTTTTTT

v_call: TRBV6-6
j_call: TRBJ1-1
d_call: -
cdr3_aa: CASSYVGATEAFF
cdr3_nt: TGTGCCAGCAGTTACGTAGGGGCCACTGAAGCTTTCTTT

v_call: TRBV4-2
j_call: TRBJ2-7
d_call: -
cdr3_aa: CASSQEKDRTGEQYF
cdr3_nt: TGTGCCAGCAGCCAAGAGAAGGATAGGACGGGAGAGCAGTACTTC

v_call: TRBV7-9
j_call: TRBJ2-7
d_call: -
cdr3_aa: CASSRTGESSYEQYF
cdr3_nt: TGTGCCAGCAGTCGAACGGGGGAGAGCTCCTACGAGCAGTACTTC

v_call: TRBV9
j_call: TRBJ1-3
d_call: TRBD1
cdr3_aa: CASSSRDSSLSGNTIYF
cdr3_nt: TGTGCCAGCAGCAGCCGGGACAGCTCCCTCTCTGGAAACACCATATATTTT

v_call: TRBV6-6
j_call: TRBJ1-1
d_call: -
cdr3_aa: CASRAGQNTEAFF
cdr3_nt: TGTGCCAGCAGAGCAGGTCAGAACACTGAAGCTTTCTTT

v_call: TRBV9
j_call: TRBJ2-7
d_call: TRBD1
cdr3_aa: CASSAGTGAPNWAYEQYF
cdr3_nt: TGTGCCAGCAGCGCCGGGACAGGGGCGCCAAATTGGGCCTACGAGCAGTACTTC

v_call: TRBV7-9
j_call: TRBJ1-1
d_call: -
cdr3_aa: CASRLEVNTEAFF
cdr3_nt: TGTGCCAGCAGATTGGAGGTGAACACTGAAGCTTTCTTT

v_call: TRBV6-5
j_call: TRBJ1-2
d_call: -
cdr3_aa: CASTGMGQGIGYTF
cdr3_nt: TGTGCCAGCACTGGAATGGGACAAGGCATCGGCTACACCTTC

v_call: TRBV6-5
j_call: TRBJ2-3
d_call: -
cdr3_aa: CASSPNSVGTDTQYF
cdr3_nt: TGTGCCAGCAGCCCCAACAGTGTCGGCACAGATACGCAGTATTTT

v_call: TRBV6-1
j_call: TRBJ2-7
d_call: -
cdr3_aa: CASMTGTREQYF
cdr3_nt: TGTGCCAGCATGACAGGTACTCGGGAGCAGTACTTC

v_call: TRBV15
j_call: TRBJ1-6
d_call: TRBD1
cdr3_aa: CATSRRTGGSSYNSPLHF
cdr3_nt: TGTGCCACCAGCAGAAGGACAGGGGGGAGCTCCTATAATTCACCCCTCCACTTT

v_call: TRBV10-3
j_call: TRBJ2-5
d_call: -
cdr3_aa: CAISAGEETQYF
cdr3_nt: TGTGCCATCAGTGCAGGGGAAGAGACCCAGTACTTC

v_call: TRBV11-2
j_call: TRBJ2-2
d_call: -
cdr3_aa: CASSSGRNTGELFF
cdr3_nt: TGTGCCAGCAGCTCGGGTCGGAACACCGGGGAGCTGTTTTTT

v_call: TRBV18
j_call: TRBJ1-1
d_call: -
cdr3_aa: CASSLLTGAGFF
cdr3_nt: TGTGCCAGCTCTCTTTTAACTGGGGCTGGATTCTTT

v_call: TRBV4-1
j_call: TRBJ2-1
d_call: TRBD1
cdr3_aa: CASSHTGGNEQFF
cdr3_nt: TGCGCCAGCAGCCACACAGGGGGCAATGAGCAGTTCTTC

v_call: TRBV4-3
j_call: TRBJ1-5
d_call: -
cdr3_aa: CASSPRQDSNQPQHF
cdr3_nt: TGCGCCAGCAGCCCCCGACAGGATAGCAATCAGCCCCAGCATTTT

v_call: TRBV6-5
j_call: TRBJ1-1
d_call: -
cdr3_aa: CASSRTQNTEAFF
cdr3_nt: TGTGCCAGCAGTAGGACACAGAACACTGAAGCTTTCTTT

v_call: TRBV7-9
j_call: TRBJ2-5
d_call: -
cdr3_aa: CASSLAGGRETQYF
cdr3_nt: TGTGCCAGCAGCTTAGCGGGGGGGCGCGAGACCCAGTACTTC

v_call: TRBV6-5
j_call: TRBJ1-4
d_call: -
cdr3_aa: CASTPTATNEKLFF
cdr3_nt: TGTGCCAGCACCCCGACAGCAACTAATGAAAAACTGTTTTTT

v_call: TRBV5-1
j_call: TRBJ2-3
d_call: -
cdr3_aa: CASSLVAGASTDTQYF
cdr3_nt: TGCGCCAGCAGCTTGGTCGCGGGGGCCTCGACAGATACGCAGTATTTT

v_call: TRBV5-1
j_call: TRBJ1-2
d_call: TRBD1
cdr3_aa: CASSLGQGAHGYTF
cdr3_nt: TGCGCCAGCAGCTTGGGACAGGGGGCGCATGGCTACACCTTC

v_call: TRBV6-1
j_call: TRBJ2-3
d_call: TRBD2
cdr3_aa: CASSDRTRHTDTQYF
cdr3_nt: TGTGCCAGCAGTGATAGGACTAGACACACAGATACGCAGTATTTT

v_call: TRBV5-4
j_call: TRBJ1-3
d_call: TRBD1
cdr3_aa: CASSQGVSGNTIYF
cdr3_nt: TGTGCCAGCAGCCAGGGGGTCTCTGGAAACACCATATATTTT

v_call: TRBV5-1
j_call: TRBJ1-1
d_call: -
cdr3_aa: CASSLGQTTVEAFF
cdr3_nt: TGCGCCAGCAGCTTGGGACAGACAACAGTTGAAGCTTTCTTT

v_call: TRBV5-8
j_call: TRBJ1-2
d_call: -
cdr3_aa: CASSLTGGYNYGYTF
cdr3_nt: TGTGCCAGCAGCTTAACAGGCGGATACAACTATGGCTACACCTTC

v_call: TRBV27
j_call: TRBJ2-5
d_call: TRBD2
cdr3_aa: CASRLAGGYQETQYF
cdr3_nt: TGTGCCAGCAGACTAGCGGGGGGGTACCAAGAGACCCAGTACTTC

v_call: TRBV18
j_call: TRBJ2-3
d_call: -
cdr3_aa: CASSPGGGVPGDTDTQYF
cdr3_nt: TGTGCCAGCTCACCTGGAGGGGGGGTGCCAGGTGACACAGATACGCAGTATTTT

v_call: TRBV4-2
j_call: TRBJ2-1
d_call: TRBD1
cdr3_aa: CASSQLGQGGIRDNEQFF
cdr3_nt: TGTGCCAGCAGCCAACTGGGACAGGGTGGGATCCGGGACAATGAGCAGTTCTTC

v_call: TRBV4-1
j_call: TRBJ1-6
d_call: -
cdr3_aa: CASRGREGSNNSPLHF
cdr3_nt: TGCGCCAGCAGGGGTCGGGAGGGCTCCAATAATTCACCCCTCCACTTT

v_call: TRBV4-3
j_call: TRBJ1-6
d_call: -
cdr3_aa: CASSQEAGAHNSPLHF
cdr3_nt: TGCGCCAGCAGCCAAGAAGCAGGGGCCCATAATTCACCCCTCCACTTT

v_call: TRBV5-1
j_call: TRBJ1-1
d_call: TRBD1
cdr3_aa: CASSPQGAETEAFF
cdr3_nt: TGCGCCAGCAGCCCACAGGGGGCGGAAACTGAAGCTTTCTTT

v_call: TRBV19
j_call: TRBJ1-4
d_call: TRBD1
cdr3_aa: CATNRDRTSGEKLFF
cdr3_nt: TGTGCCACCAACCGGGACAGGACCTCGGGTGAAAAACTGTTTTTT

v_call: TRBV9
j_call: TRBJ1-3
d_call: TRBD1
cdr3_aa: CASSVDGQDTIYF
cdr3_nt: TGTGCCAGCAGCGTAGACGGACAGGACACCATATATTTT

v_call: TRBV11-2
j_call: TRBJ2-7
d_call: -
cdr3_aa: CASSLVTRQYF
cdr3_nt: TGTGCCAGCAGCTTGGTCACGAGGCAGTACTTC

v_call: TRBV7-2
j_call: TRBJ2-2
d_call: TRBD2
cdr3_aa: CASSLKIAGGPAGELFF
cdr3_nt: TGTGCCAGCAGCTTAAAAATAGCGGGGGGGCCCGCCGGGGAGCTGTTTTTT

v_call: TRBV5-6
j_call: TRBJ2-7
d_call: -
cdr3_aa: CASSQSTGEQYF
cdr3_nt: TGTGCCAGCAGCCAAAGTACTGGCGAGCAGTACTTC